The sequence of this T cell receptor beta chain was determined in a study of long-term antiretroviral therapy in people with HIV (dated by TCRdb to between 2021 and 2024). Regarding the research as a whole: The earliest samples were collected approximately a decade before the 2015 WHO recommendation for immediate ART, a period when ART was typically delayed until CD4 counts fell. Whether ART initiation and durable HIV suppression were associated with changes in peripheral blood TRB repertoire composition and diversity was tested in a retrospective serial study. From some 30 adults with confirmed HIV infection, the cohort provided roughly 200 cryopreserved PBMC samples, gathered serially across a mean of about 6 years (range 1-12). Among the approximately 27 participants with HIV, more than ten were female. No cross-contamination during QIAcube processing turned up in test extractions that ran a monoclonal T-cell line alongside 25 to 35 polyclonal samples.

Sequencing of the TRB variable region was done with the immunoSEQ hsTCRB v3.0 assay at survey level resolution. The target sequencing depth for TRB was roughly 40,000-50,000 T-cell genomes per sample. An Illumina MiSeq with a v3 150-cycle kit was used to sequence the pooled TRB libraries. As for the original processing: Analysis of repertoires was carried out in R inside a reproducible Nextflow workflow spanning QC, data transformation and analysis. LymphoSeq2, an R package for exploring AIRR-Seq data, was used to implement the custom analyses. A handful of samples that produced fewer than 5000 total TRB sequences were removed, so 150 to 200 HIV repertoires were analyzed. Among the approximately 190 retained HIV repertoires, 59 were collected before ART initiation and roughly 130 after ART initiation. Each repertoire was downsampled to 5000 TRB nucleotide sequences, and summary statistics were averaged across 100 downsampling iterations. The analysis kept only TRB sequences whose CDR3 regions were at least seven amino acids long. Two measures captured diversity: a Shannon entropy-derived clonality score and the Gini coefficient. In repertoire networks, the top 5000 CDR3 amino acid sequences were linked whenever an edit distance of one separated two sequences. For TRB CDR3 amino acid sequences, GLIPH2 was used to predict antigen specificity groups and MHC restriction. To flag known associations with CMV, EBV, HIV or tissue antigens, CDR3 amino acid sequences were compared against VDJdb and McPAS-TCR. Pre-ART, post-ART and control groups were compared with Wilcoxon signed-rank tests and Holm-Bonferroni correction. TCRdb limited this immuneACCESS table to in-frame rearrangements with V and J called. A share of clones is missing; checked studies link under half to unresolved V genes, and the rest is unexplained. That table supplies the V and J calls and clone size; D and trimming were determined from the DNA. Present in this sample are 32,000 or so clones, around 89% of which were seen just once. The ten largest clonotypes hold approximately 8% of the sample.

As for this clone: Its specific antigen is unknown. Base qualities are missing; no much larger clone stands one base away.

Beyond this particular receptor, the publication reports: The repertoire was dominated across all time points by expanded TRB clones identified before ART initiation, although this dominance was seen to fluctuate and to decrease in many PLHIV after ART. Because PBMC availability was limited, only the TCR beta chain was sequenced, with no alpha chain pairing. No data were available on ART adherence, viral resistance or therapy changes, limiting inferences about post-ART repertoire changes. HIV repertoires had narrower CDR3 length ranges than controls, and the network structure suggested an antigen-experienced repertoire that shifted only slightly toward naive after ART. Unsorted PBMC were profiled instead of sorted CD4+ and CD8+ T cells because pre-ART samples had limited cell numbers. Starting ART was linked to a significant rise in TRB diversity, yet even with long-term ART the diversity remained significantly lower than in transplant donor controls. The samples span the years 2004 to 2017, and the ART regimens used may be less effective than current regimens.

CDR1 SQVTM and CDR2 ANQGSEA are derived from the germline V gene. From cysteine to phenylalanine, the CDR3 is 13 amino acids long. The kept DNA is CDR3 alone, 39 bases in frame from the first base. V and J lose 6 bases and 0 bases, and a span of 11 bases separates them. Inclusion was restricted to participants for whom at least one PBMC sample before ART initiation and at least two post-ART samples were available. Treatment was received in the United States of America by all participants with HIV. Before DNA extraction, cryopreserved samples of about 0.9-11 million PBMC were thawed and then washed. At the time of the earliest PBMC sample for each participant with HIV, ages ranged from about 23 to 60 years. Each participant contributed PBMC samples from 1-4 timepoints before ART initiation and 2-8 timepoints after ART initiation, with a median of 7 samples. For every participant, serial HIV viral load, CD4+ T-cell count, ART history and demographic data were obtained. Using a Qiagen kit on a QIAcube, genomic DNA was extracted from unsorted PBMC, with samples processed in batches of 12.

Sequenced here: unsorted PBMCs, sampled 3.2 years before starting antiretroviral therapy. This TCR derives from a man between 50 and 59 years old with HIV. Recombination linked TRBV29-1 to TRBJ1-1; the D gene remains uncertain. The CDR3 protein: CSVREDMNTEAFF. The sequenced DNA is TGCAGCGTCCGGGAAGACATGAACACTGAAGCTTTCTTT.